These T cell receptor beta chains were read from a single sample in a study of tumor and adjacent non-tumor tissue in lung cancer. From the multiplex PCR reads, TCRdb called clonotypes with MiXCR, one entry per CDR3 protein. The repertoire holds about 98,000 distinct CDR3 sequences, with 80% as singletons. The specimen sequenced was distant non-tumor lung tissue. These receptors all stem from a man between 60 and 75 years old with small cell lung cancer. CDR3s include the opening cysteine and the closing phenylalanine or tryptophan. The D gene is left open where the match is weak.

v_call,d_call,j_call,cdr3_aa
TRBV12-3/TRBV12-4,NA,TRBJ2-3,CASSWLGPTDTQYF
TRBV11-2,NA,TRBJ2-1,CTSSLVTVQSFYNEQFF
TRBV6-5,NA,TRBJ1-2,CASSYSIGVGNYGYTF
TRBV4-1,TRBD1,TRBJ2-5,CASSQDRGNSETQYF
TRBV6-5,NA,TRBJ1-4,CASSYSIPARGEKLFF
TRBV7-8,TRBD1,TRBJ2-5,CASSPHRGQETQYF
TRBV4-2,NA,TRBJ2-5,CAISPAASRNQGTQYF
TRBV6-5,NA,TRBJ2-2,CASRPWRGDSTGELLF
TRBV4-1,NA,TRBJ2-1,CGSSQDPTRWPYNEQFF
TRBV5-5,TRBD2,TRBJ2-1,CANMPGTSGTLLSRENEQFF
TRBV7-9,TRBD2,TRBJ2-4,CASSPTGGTKTIPYF
TRBV28,TRBD2,TRBJ2-5,CASSDGTSVRARETQYF
TRBV12-3/TRBV12-4,NA,TRBJ2-7,CASSSRGTDWSYEQYF
TRBV20-1,TRBD1,TRBJ1-5,CSASGQCSNQPQLF
TRBV5-6,TRBD1,TRBJ1-2,CASSPEGQGFFYGYTF
TRBV6-1,NA,TRBJ1-1,CDGSEVSGDMGNTEAFF
TRBV12-3/TRBV12-4,TRBD1,TRBJ2-1,CAITGRQGISEQFF
TRBV14,NA,TRBJ1-1,CASSQDVGETFF
TRBV6-6,NA,TRBJ1-2,CASTTTNNYGCTF
TRBV20-1,TRBD2,TRBJ2-1,CSARGASGRRHDEQFF
TRBV4-2,TRBD2,TRBJ2-3,CVSSHTGGGPDTQYF
TRBV11-2,NA,TRBJ2-7,CASGLDSSWIYEQCF
TRBV5-1,NA,TRBJ2-1,CASSLGPTNEQFF
TRBV7-9,NA,TRBJ2-3,CASSLGPSYTQYF
TRBV29-1,NA,TRBJ2-3,CSVIYGSWDTQYF
TRBV7-2,TRBD1,TRBJ2-5,CASSRQGARPRVTQYF
TRBV4-1,NA,TRBJ2-3,CASSFPALRTSTDTQYF
TRBV20-1,NA,TRBJ2-1,CSASPDFGEQFF
TRBV29-1,NA,TRBJ2-1,CSGAPLLGHYNEQFF
TRBV5-6,TRBD1,TRBJ2-5,CARNPTGLETRYF
TRBV4-1,NA,TRBJ2-7,CASTPGISGSYEQYF
TRBV30,NA,TRBJ1-5,CAWSPCGSNQPQHF
TRBV6-5,TRBD1,TRBJ2-2,CATRRQGNTRELFF
TRBV12-3/TRBV12-4,NA,TRBJ1-1,CVSSFVGVGIEAVF
TRBV12-3/TRBV12-4,NA,TRBJ1-1,CAISLVGNEAFF
TRBV12-3/TRBV12-4,NA,TRBJ2-6,CANSPFINSRANVLTF
TRBV11-2,NA,TRBJ1-3,CASSSEEINNIYF
TRBV11-2,NA,TRBJ2-1,CPSRLEAGLVEQFF
TRBV4-2,NA,TRBJ2-3,CASSTGTVRTDKQYF
TRBV4-2,TRBD2,TRBJ2-2,CASKLAGDDSGGLFF
TRBV13,NA,TRBJ2-1,CASSFSRGGDGEQFF
TRBV6-1,NA,TRBJ2-3,CASTAPSEGTDTHYF
TRBV6-6,NA,TRBJ2-1,CASSSVDSVDNEQFF
TRBV4-2,NA,TRBJ1-2,CASSQERGTSYGGYTF
TRBV30,NA,TRBJ2-1,CAWSVTGEPYNEQFF
TRBV2,NA,TRBJ2-2,CASSDRVNTGELFF
TRBV6-1,NA,TRBJ1-2,CASSWTRIYGYTF
TRBV29-1,NA,TRBJ1-5,CSVGGGGNQPQHF
TRBV5-6,NA,TRBJ2-2,CASSWGSSLTGLWNTWELFF
TRBV28,NA,TRBJ1-2,CASFGTNEDNGYTF
TRBV4-1,NA,TRBJ2-3,CASSQFSGATDTQYF
TRBV5-5,TRBD1,TRBJ1-2,CASSSGQHYGYTF
TRBV6-1,TRBD2,TRBJ2-2,CASSGLAGVNTVGLSF
TRBV7-9,NA,TRBJ2-5,CASSLLGGETQYF
TRBV29-1,NA,TRBJ2-3,CSVLGGDGTNTEYF
TRBV25-1,TRBD2,TRBJ2-3,CASSGTTLAASTDTQYF
TRBV14,NA,TRBJ2-1,CASLLGVGENEQFF
TRBV12-3/TRBV12-4,TRBD2,TRBJ2-2,CASSLAGAPTGELSF
TRBV12-3/TRBV12-4,TRBD1,TRBJ1-1,CASRRPLTGGTDAFF